This TCR beta chain was retrieved from a study of identical twins. The trim removed 0 bases at V and 1 base at J, leaving 3 bases unmatched. This CDR3 is built from 16 residues. CDR1 is LGHDT, CDR2 YNNKEL, per germline (reference sequence). Concerning this clonotype itself: Its antigen is still unknown.

Study-wide points: Compared with models, monozygotic twins showed more out-of-frame TCR alpha sharing. Weaker excess sharing between twins was seen in beta out-of-frame sequences.

MiXCR, run by TCRdb on the 5' RACE reads, gives a single entry per CDR3 protein. The top ten clones hold around 0.47% of a sample with approximately 550,000 distinct CDR3 sequences, about a fifth of them seen once. The sample was also linked to a second study, of yellow fever vaccine responses in identical twins.

The specimen sequenced was CD4+ T cells sorted from blood. The chain couples TRBV3-1 to TRBJ2-1; TRBD2 matches at 7 bases. The sequence was collected from a woman under 30 in good health. This CDR3 reads CASSQDAGASYNEQFF. DNA for the CDR3: TGTGCCAGCAGCCAAGATGCGGGAGCATCCTACAATGAGCAGTTCTTC.